This entry concerns a single TCR beta chain. Its antigen specificity is not known. No per-base quality is available; no much larger clone lies one base away. These data come from a study of cytomegalovirus exposure and HLA in healthy donors (TCRdb year 2017). About the investigation overall: An earlier analysis of approximately 600 of the donors reported roughly 300 Gb of sequence data and 117 million unique TCR beta sequences from some 180 million T cells. An early release covering about 600 HLA-typed donors comprised about 320 gigabases of sequencing data and tens of millions of unique TCR sequences. Of the 300 to 450 genotyped donors, approximately 83% fell in the genetic ancestry cluster associated with self-reported Caucasian donors. The aim of the study was to test whether cataloging public T cell receptors could identify signatures of past pathogen exposure. The T cell repertoires of 666 subjects were profiled by immunosequencing and related to cytomegalovirus serostatus. In addition to the first cohort of 650 to 800 subjects, a separate validation cohort of under 150 different subjects was used. The study combined high-throughput TCR immunosequencing, statistical association of individual TCRs with disease status, and machine learning to predict cytomegalovirus infection status. To study patterns of TCR occurrence, a later analysis re-analyzed previously published TCR beta repertoires from 550 to 800 donors and added high-resolution HLA genotyping. The later analysis used no new phenotypic data to find candidate immune exposures, relying instead on TCR beta sequences and their occurrence across donors. To decide whether each TCR beta V gene segment behaved as functional or pseudogenic, an earlier analysis of approximately 620 of the donors relied on high-throughput TCR beta sequencing. Alongside the repertoire data, information on donor age, sex, ethnicity and CMV serostatus was compiled. A later genetic analysis used genome-wide SNP genotypes for about 65% of the roughly 670 donors, treating that subset as a discovery cohort. Every repertoire in the discovery cohort had been generated on one and the same sequencing platform. HLA typing covered class I and class II loci at four-digit resolution. Typing coverage differed by locus: A, B, C, DRB1 and DQB1 were typed in roughly 620-640 donors, DQA1 in about 500, DPA1 in nearly 610, and DPB1 in just under 480. A few DR-DQ haplotypes were treated as single units for association and clustering because of strong linkage in the cohort. On average, 235,054 unique TCR beta nucleotide sequences were sequenced per donor among 398 genotyped donors of the cohort, with roughly 18% of those sequences being non-productive. Broad study findings and their caveats: An association between a missense DCLRE1C variant and V-gene and J-gene trimming of TCR beta chains was found in a later genetic analysis and replicated in an independent cohort. For the cohort, immune exposure information was limited to CMV serostatus. When HLA alleles, especially DR and DQ, strongly co-occurred, attributing TCR associations to individual alleles was difficult. A cluster of highly shared sequence variants was judged likely to be a technical artifact of the sequencing pipeline. In vitro tests confirmed that a few of the cytomegalovirus-associated TCR beta chains recognize cytomegalovirus antigens. Roughly 15 rarely observed V segments, including chromosome 9 orphons, were excluded from the earlier analysis of approximately 500 of the donors because counts were too low. In an earlier analysis of some 540 of the donors, most TCR beta V segments appeared in productive rearrangements about 87% or about 30% of the time, broadly matching IMGT annotations. In a later analysis, 16,951 TCR beta sequences were associated with specific HLA alleles at a false discovery rate of 0.05. In the study, some 180 TCR beta chains were listed as associated with cytomegalovirus. Most TCR sequences were seen in very few donors, while some public TCRs were found in many individuals. In a later analysis, HLA-associated TCR beta chains were found to be more clonally expanded and to have lower generation probabilities than equally common non-associated chains. Correlated functional status among segregating V segments might be attributable to linkage disequilibrium, but an unknown experimental factor could not be ruled out. Some IMGT-functional V segments, including TRBV6-2 and TRBV6-3, could not be told apart with the 87-base-pair reads, so those segments were excluded. A further reported finding was that TCR beta sequences accurately predicted the HLA-A and HLA-B alleles for most subjects in the first cohort. In this cohort, only TCR beta chains were sequenced, and detectable features were limited by the absence of alpha or paired-chain data. Because HLA typing was unavailable for some donors at each locus, only the typed subset was used in association tests. The presence/absence analyses assumed that sequencing depth was roughly uniform across donors, and that assumption may not be true. In a later analysis, the rate of TCR association differed among HLA loci, with DRB1 alleles having the most associated TCRs and HLA-C alleles having the fewest. In both the original and validation cohorts, the classifier was reported to diagnose cytomegalovirus status with high specificity and sensitivity. According to a later analysis, parvovirus B19, influenza, CMV and Epstein-Barr virus appeared linked to several top co-occurrence clusters. In a later analysis, most CMV-associated TCR beta chains were found to appear HLA-restricted, with HLA associations seemingly driven largely by CMV exposure. It was suggested by the authors that the approach could potentially be generalized to other disease states and immunological phenotypes. A later genetic analysis reported fewer N-insertions in productive TCRs among donors in an Asian-associated ancestry cluster than the 666-donor mean.

Spanning cysteine to phenylalanine, the CDR3 consists of 16 amino acids. Only the CDR3 portion is preserved as DNA: 48 bases, with reading frame beginning at the first base. From a lookup of the germline V gene, CDR1 and CDR2 are SGHRS and YFSETQ. The V and J ends are trimmed by 3 bases and 2 bases, leaving 17 bases between them. In total, 630 or so healthy bone marrow donors made up the cohort. Cohort members were all nominally healthy when sampled, although unrecorded immune exposures were likely present. The donor tested CMV seronegative, placing the donor among the 350 or so seronegative members of the cohort. Each donor provided a peripheral blood sample, and peripheral blood mononuclear cells were used for TCR beta sequencing. Genomic DNA was extracted from the blood cell samples with the Qiagen DNeasy Blood Extraction Kit. Library preparation was by the immunoSEQ multiplex PCR assay. For the multiplex PCR, a mixture combining 60 forward primers for TCR Vbeta segments and 13 reverse primers for TCR Jbeta segments was used. Amplification of the CDR3 region of rearranged TCR beta genes was performed with a multiplex PCR assay on genomic DNA. The Illumina HiSeq System was used to sequence the amplified TCR beta libraries as 87-base-pair reads. Turning to the authors' computational methods: In a later analysis, roughly 80 million unique TCR beta chains were counted across the roughly 610 repertoires, and roughly 11 million of these chains were shared by at least two donors. To remove PCR and sequencing errors, raw reads were error-corrected and collapsed into unique sequences using a nearest-neighbor algorithm that merged closely related sequences. Alignment of CDR3 sequences to IMGT reference sequences was used to assign V, D and J gene segments. For a sequence to be retained, at least a six-nucleotide match to both a V gene segment and a J gene segment was required. A rearrangement was called productive if the CDR3 had no stop codons and remained in frame with V and J, and every other rearrangement was called non-productive. CDR3 was defined according to IMGT convention as the region running from the second conserved V-encoded cysteine to the conserved J-encoded phenylalanine. The earlier analysis of about 570 of the donors excluded any sequence lacking an unambiguous match to a single V gene segment. An earlier analysis of a few hundred of the donors called V segments functional above 56.7% productive rearrangements and segregating when the between-donor standard deviation exceeded 5%. To diagnose cytomegalovirus status from the catalog of TCR beta chain sequences, a statistical classification framework was built. V and J gene assignment, in a later analysis, came from comparing TCR nucleotide sequences with IMGT/GENE-DB human TR gene sequences. Using the TCRdist pipeline, a later analysis assigned CDR3 sequences along with most-parsimonious VDJ recombination scenarios. A later analysis defined each TCR beta chain by its CDR3 amino acid sequence plus V-gene family, and excluded reads lacking a unique V-gene family. To address suspected cross-contamination and a sequencing artifact, a later analysis removed 550 to 750 highly shared, low-generation-probability nucleotide sequences. For each public chain, a later analysis derived a clonal expansion index from normalized ranks of inferred template counts within each repertoire. In a later analysis, generation probabilities were computed with a VDJ recombination model fitted to out-of-frame rearrangements, and the resulting probabilities were checked against IGoR. A later analysis scored TCR-TCR, TCR-HLA and TCR-CMV co-occurrence with hypergeometric tests, applying a repertoire-size bias correction to TCR pairs. In a later analysis, false discovery rates were estimated by permuting HLA or CMV assignments 20 times. In a later analysis, co-occurring TCRs were grouped with DBSCAN, and TCRdist sequence similarity was added when clustering was performed within HLA-allele-positive subsets. For co-occurrence clustering, repertoires with fewer than 30,000 or more than 120,000 public chains were excluded, along with 5 or 6 repertoires with anomalous nucleotide sharing. TCRdb took this table from immuneACCESS and kept in-frame rearrangements with V and J called. Such tables lack part of the clones; where checked against another copy, unresolved V genes explain under half of the gap, and the rest is unexplained. V, J and clone size reflect that table, while D and trimming were determined from the DNA. Here the sample has 120,000 to 150,000 clones; 70% to 80% occur a single time. The ten largest clones capture 1.5% to 2% of the sample.

The origin of this receptor is a female donor in good health and CMV-seronegative. The chain uses TRBV5-1 and TRBJ2-5; TRBD2 could be the D gene, as 6 bases match. Sequencing used PBMCs. The CDR3 in this case is CASSSEGPGGQETQYF. The nucleotide sequence is given as TGCGCCAGCAGCTCGGAGGGACCGGGTGGACAAGAGACCCAGTACTTC.